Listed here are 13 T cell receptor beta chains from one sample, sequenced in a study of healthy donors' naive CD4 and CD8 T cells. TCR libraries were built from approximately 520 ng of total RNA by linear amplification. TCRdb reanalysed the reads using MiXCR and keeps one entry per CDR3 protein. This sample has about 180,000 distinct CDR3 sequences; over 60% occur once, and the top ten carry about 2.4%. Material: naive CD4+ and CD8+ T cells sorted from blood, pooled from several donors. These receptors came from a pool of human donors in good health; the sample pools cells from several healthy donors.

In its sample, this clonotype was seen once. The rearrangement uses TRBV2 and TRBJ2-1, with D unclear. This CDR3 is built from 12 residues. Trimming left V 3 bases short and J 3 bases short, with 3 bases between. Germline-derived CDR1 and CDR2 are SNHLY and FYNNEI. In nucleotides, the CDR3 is TGTGCCAGCAGTGACTACTACAATGAGCAGTTCTTC. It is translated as CASSDYYNEQFF.

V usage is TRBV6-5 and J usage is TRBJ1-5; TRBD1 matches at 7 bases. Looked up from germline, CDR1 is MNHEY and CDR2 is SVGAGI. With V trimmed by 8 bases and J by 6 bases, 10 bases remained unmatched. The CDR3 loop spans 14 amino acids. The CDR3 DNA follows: TGTGCCAGCGGAACACGGGACAGAGCTCAGCCCCAGCATTTT. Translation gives CASGTRDRAQPQHF.

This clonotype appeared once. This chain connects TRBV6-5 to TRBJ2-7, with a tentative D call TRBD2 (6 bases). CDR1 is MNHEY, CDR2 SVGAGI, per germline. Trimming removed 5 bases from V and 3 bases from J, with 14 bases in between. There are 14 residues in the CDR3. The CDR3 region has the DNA TGTGCCAGCAGTACCGGGACTCGAGACTACGAGCAGTACTTC. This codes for CASSTGTRDYEQYF.

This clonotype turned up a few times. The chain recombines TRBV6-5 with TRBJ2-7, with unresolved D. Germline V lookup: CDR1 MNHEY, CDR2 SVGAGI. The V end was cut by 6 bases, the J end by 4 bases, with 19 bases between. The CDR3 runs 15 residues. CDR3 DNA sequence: TGTGCCAGCAGCACGATAGCATCCGAGACTTACGAGCAGTACTTC. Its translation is CASSTIASETYEQYF.

The CDR3: CASSFGVSQGYEQYF. The CDR3 DNA reads TGTGCCAGCAGCTTTGGTGTATCGCAGGGCTACGAGCAGTACTTC. The chain uses TRBV5-6 and TRBJ2-7, with D perhaps matching TRBD1 (5 bases). This CDR3 has 15 amino acids. Deletions cut 2 bases from V and 3 bases from J, with 15 bases between. Germline assignment: CDR1 SGHDT and CDR2 YYEEEE.

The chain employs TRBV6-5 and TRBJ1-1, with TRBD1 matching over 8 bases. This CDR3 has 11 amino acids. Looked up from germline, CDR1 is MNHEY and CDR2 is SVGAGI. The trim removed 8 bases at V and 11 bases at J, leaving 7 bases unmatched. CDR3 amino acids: CASGQGFGAFF. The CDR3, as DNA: TGTGCCAGCGGACAGGGTTTTGGGGCTTTCTTT.

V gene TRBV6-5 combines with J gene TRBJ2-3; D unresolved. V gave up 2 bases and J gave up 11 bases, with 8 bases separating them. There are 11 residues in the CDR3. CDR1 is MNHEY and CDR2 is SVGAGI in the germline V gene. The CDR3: CASSYKGLQYF. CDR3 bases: TGTGCCAGCAGTTACAAAGGCTTGCAGTATTTT.

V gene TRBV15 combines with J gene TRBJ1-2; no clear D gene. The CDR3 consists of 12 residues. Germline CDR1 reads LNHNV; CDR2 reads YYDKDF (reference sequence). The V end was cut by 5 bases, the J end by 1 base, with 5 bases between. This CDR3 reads CATSSNNYGYTF. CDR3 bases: TGTGCCACCAGCTCAAATAACTATGGCTACACCTTC.

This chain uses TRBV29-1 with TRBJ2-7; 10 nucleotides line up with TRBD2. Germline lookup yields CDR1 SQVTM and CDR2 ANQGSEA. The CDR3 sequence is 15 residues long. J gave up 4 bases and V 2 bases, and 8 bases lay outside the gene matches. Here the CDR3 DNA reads TGCAGCGTTGAATGGCTAGCGGGGGCGACTTACGAGCAGTACTTC. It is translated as CSVEWLAGATYEQYF.

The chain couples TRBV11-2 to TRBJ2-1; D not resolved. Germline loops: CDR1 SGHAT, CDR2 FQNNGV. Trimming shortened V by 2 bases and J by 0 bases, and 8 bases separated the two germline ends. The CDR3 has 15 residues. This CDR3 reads CASSLSRSSYNEQFF. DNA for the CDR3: TGTGCCAGCAGCTTAAGCAGGAGCTCCTACAATGAGCAGTTCTTC.

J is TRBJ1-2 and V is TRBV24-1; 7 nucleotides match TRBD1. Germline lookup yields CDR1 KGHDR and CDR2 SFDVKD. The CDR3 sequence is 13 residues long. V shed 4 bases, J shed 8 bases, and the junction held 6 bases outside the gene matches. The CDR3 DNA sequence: TGTGCCACCAGTGACGAAACAGGGGACGGCTACACCTTC. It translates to CATSDETGDGYTF.

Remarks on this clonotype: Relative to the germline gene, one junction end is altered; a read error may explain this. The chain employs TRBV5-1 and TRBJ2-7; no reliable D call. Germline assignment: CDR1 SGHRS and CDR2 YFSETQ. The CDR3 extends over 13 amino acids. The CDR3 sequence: CASSLGLSYKQYF. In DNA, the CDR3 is TGCGCCAGCAGCTTGGGTCTGTCCTACAAGCAGTACTTC.

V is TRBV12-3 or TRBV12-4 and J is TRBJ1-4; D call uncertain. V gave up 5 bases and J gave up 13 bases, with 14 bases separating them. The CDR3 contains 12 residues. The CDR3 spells CASSSSQGGLFF. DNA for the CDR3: TGTGCCAGCAGTAGTTCCCAAGGAGGACTGTTTTTT.